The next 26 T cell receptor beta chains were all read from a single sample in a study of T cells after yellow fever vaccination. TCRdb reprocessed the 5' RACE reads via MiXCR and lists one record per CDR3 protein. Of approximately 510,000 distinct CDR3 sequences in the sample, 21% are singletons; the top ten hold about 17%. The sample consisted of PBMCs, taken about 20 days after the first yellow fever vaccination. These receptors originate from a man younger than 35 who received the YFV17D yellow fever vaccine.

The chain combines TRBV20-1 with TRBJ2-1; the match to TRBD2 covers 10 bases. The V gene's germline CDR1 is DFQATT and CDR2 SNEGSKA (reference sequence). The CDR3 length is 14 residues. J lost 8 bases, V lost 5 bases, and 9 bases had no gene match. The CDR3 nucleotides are TGCAGTGCTCAGCGGGGGGGACCCGAAGATGAGCAGTTCTTC. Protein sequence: CSAQRGGPEDEQFF.

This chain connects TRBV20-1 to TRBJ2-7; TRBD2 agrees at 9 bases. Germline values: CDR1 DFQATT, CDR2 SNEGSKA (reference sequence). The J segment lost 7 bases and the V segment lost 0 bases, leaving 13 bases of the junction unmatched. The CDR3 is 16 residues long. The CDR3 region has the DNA TGCAGTGCTAGAGAATACGGGCGGGGGGGGCGCTTGGAGCAGTACTTC. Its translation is CSAREYGRGGRLEQYF.

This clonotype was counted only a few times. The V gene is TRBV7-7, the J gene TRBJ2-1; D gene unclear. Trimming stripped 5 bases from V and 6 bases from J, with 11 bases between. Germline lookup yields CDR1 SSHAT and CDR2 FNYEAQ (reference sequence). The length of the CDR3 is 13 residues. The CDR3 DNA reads TGTGCCAGCAGCGCCGCTCCTGGCAATGAGCAGTTCTTC. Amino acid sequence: CASSAAPGNEQFF.

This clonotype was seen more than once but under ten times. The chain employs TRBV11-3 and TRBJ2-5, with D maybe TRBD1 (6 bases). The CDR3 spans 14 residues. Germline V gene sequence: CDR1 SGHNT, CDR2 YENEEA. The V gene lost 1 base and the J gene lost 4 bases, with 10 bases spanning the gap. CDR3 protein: CASSLGGTRETQYF. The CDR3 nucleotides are TGTGCCAGCAGCTTAGGTGGGACAAGAGAGACCCAGTACTTC.

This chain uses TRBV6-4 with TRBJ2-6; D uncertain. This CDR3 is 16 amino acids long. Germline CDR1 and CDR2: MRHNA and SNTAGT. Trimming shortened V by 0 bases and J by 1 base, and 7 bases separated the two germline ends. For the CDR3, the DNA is TGTGCCAGCAGTGACTCAGTGGGGTCTGGGGCCAACGTCCTGACTTTC. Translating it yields CASSDSVGSGANVLTF.

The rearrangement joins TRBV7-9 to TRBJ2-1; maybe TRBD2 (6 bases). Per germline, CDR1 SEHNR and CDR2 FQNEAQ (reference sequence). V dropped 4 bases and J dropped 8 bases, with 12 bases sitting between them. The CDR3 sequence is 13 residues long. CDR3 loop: CASSSGPGDEQFF. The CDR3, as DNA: TGTGCCAGCAGCTCGGGCCCGGGGGATGAGCAGTTCTTC. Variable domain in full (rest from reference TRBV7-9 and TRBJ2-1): DTGVSQNPRHKITKRGQNVTFRCDPISEHNRLYWYRQTLGQGPEFLTYFQNEAQLEKSRLLSDRFSAERPKGSFSTLEIQRTEQGDSAMYLCASSSGPGDEQFFGPGTRLTVL.

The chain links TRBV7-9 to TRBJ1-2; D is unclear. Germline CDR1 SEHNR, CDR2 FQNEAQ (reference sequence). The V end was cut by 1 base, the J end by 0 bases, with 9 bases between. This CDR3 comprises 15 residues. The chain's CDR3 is CASSLGGIANYGYTF. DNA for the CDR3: TGTGCCAGCAGCTTAGGTGGAATAGCTAACTATGGCTACACCTTC.

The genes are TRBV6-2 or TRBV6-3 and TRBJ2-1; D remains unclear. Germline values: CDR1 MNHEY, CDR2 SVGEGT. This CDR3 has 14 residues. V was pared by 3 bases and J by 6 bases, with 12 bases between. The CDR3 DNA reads TGTGCCAGCAGTTATACGGTGCCTATCAATGAGCAGTTCTTC. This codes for CASSYTVPINEQFF.

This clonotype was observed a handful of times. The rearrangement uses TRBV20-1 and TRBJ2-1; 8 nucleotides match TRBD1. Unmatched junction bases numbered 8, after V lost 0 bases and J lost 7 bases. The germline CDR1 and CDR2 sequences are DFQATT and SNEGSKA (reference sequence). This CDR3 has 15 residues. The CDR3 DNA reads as TGCAGTGCTAGAGACAAGACAGGGGCCGGGAATGAGCAGTTCTTC. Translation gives CSARDKTGAGNEQFF.

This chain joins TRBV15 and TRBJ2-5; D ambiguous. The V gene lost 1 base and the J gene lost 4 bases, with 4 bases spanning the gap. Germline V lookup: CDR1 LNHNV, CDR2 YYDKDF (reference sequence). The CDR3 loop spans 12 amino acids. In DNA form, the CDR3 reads TGTGCCACCAGCAGAGTGCCAGAGACCCAGTACTTC. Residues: CATSRVPETQYF.

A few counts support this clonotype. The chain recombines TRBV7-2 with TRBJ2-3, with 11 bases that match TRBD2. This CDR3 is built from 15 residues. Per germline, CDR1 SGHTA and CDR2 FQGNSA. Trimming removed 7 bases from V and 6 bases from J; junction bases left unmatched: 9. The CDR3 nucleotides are TGTGCCAGCACCGTGGGACTAGCGGTTTCGGATACGCAGTATTTT. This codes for CASTVGLAVSDTQYF.

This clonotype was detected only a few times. The CDR3: CASKRQGTGNTIYF. CDR3 DNA: TGTGCCAGCAAGAGACAGGGTACTGGAAACACCATATATTTT. The J gene is TRBJ1-3, the V gene TRBV6-1; 7 bases line up with TRBD1. Per the germline V gene, CDR1 is MNHNS and CDR2 is SASEGT. The ends lost 7 bases at V and 2 bases at J; junction bases unmatched: 5. The CDR3 covers 14 residues.

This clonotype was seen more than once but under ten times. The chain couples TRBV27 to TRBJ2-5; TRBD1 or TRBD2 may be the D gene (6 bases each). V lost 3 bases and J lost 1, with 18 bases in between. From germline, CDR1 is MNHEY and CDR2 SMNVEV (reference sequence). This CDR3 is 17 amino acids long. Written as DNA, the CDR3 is TGTGCCAGCAGTTTTTGGGCGACGGGGGCTGTCCAAGAGACCCAGTACTTC. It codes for CASSFWATGAVQETQYF.

The CDR3 reads CASRADTTGQYF. The CDR3 DNA reads TGTGCCAGCAGGGCGGACACTACGGGGCAGTACTTC. The rearrangement joins TRBV2 to TRBJ2-7, with D possibly TRBD1 on 5 matching bases. Trimming shortened V by 6 bases and J by 9 bases, and 15 bases separated the two germline ends. This CDR3 spans 12 amino acids. Per germline, CDR1 SNHLY and CDR2 FYNNEI.

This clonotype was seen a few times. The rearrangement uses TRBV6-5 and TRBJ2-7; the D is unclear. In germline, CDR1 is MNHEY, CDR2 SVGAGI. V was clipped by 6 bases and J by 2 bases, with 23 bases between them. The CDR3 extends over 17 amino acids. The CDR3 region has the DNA TGTGCCAGCAGCTTCTCTTCAGGAACAGCTTCCCCCTACGAGCAGTACTTC. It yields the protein CASSFSSGTASPYEQYF.

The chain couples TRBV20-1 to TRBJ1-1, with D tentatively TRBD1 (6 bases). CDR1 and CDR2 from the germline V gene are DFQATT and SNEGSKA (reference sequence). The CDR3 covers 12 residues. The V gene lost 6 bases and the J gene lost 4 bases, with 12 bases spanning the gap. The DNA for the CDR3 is TGCAGTGCCCGGCGGGGGCCCACTGAAGCTTTCTTT. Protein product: CSARRGPTEAFF.

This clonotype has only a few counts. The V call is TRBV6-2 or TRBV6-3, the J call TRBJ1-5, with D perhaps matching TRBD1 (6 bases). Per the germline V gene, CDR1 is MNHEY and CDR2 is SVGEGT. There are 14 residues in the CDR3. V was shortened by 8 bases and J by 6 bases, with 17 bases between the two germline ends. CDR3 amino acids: CASGNRDVGQPQHF. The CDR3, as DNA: TGTGCCAGCGGGAACAGGGATGTCGGTCAGCCCCAGCATTTT.

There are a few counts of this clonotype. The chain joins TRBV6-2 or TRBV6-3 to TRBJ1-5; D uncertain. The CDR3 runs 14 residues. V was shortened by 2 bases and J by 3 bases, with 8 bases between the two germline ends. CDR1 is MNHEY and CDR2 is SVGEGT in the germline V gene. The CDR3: CASSYIGTNQPQHF. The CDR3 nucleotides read TGTGCCAGCAGTTACATCGGCACCAATCAGCCCCAGCATTTT.

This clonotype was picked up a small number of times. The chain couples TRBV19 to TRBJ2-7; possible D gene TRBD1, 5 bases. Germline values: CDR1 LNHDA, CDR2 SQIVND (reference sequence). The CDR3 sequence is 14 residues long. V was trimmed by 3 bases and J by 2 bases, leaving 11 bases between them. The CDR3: CASSIGSGTYEQYF. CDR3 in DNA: TGTGCCAGTAGTATCGGGTCAGGGACCTACGAGCAGTACTTC.

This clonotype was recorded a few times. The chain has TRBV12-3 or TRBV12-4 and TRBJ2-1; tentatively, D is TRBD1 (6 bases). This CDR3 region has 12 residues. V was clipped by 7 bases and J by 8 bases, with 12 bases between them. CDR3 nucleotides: TGTGCCAGCACCCTCAGGGGTGATGAGCAGTTCTTC. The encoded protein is CASTLRGDEQFF.

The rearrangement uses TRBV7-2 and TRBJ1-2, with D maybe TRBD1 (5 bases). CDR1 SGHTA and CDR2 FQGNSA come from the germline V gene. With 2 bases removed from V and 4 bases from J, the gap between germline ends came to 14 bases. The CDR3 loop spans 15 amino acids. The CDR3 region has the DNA TGTGCCAGCAGCTTATGGCTGACTGGGGGCTATGGCTACACCTTC. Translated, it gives CASSLWLTGGYGYTF.

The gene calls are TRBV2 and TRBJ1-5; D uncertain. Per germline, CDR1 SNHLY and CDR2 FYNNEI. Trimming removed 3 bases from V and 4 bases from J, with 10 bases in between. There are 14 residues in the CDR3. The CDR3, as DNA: TGTGCCAGCAGTGAGAGGGTCCTTAATCAGCCCCAGCATTTT. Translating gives CASSERVLNQPQHF.

The chain's CDR3 is CASSPGTAGYEQYF. The CDR3 coding sequence is TGTGCCAGCAGCCCTGGGACGGCCGGCTACGAGCAGTACTTC. This chain connects TRBV7-7 to TRBJ2-7, with D possibly called TRBD1 or TRBD2 (5 bases each). The CDR3 runs 14 residues. CDR1 is SSHAT and CDR2 is FNYEAQ in the germline V gene (reference sequence). V was trimmed by 5 bases and J by 3 bases, leaving 14 bases between them.

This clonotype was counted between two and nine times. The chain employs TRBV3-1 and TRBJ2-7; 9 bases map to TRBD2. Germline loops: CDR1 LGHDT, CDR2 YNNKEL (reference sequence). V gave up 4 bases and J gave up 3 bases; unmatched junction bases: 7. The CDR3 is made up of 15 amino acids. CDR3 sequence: CASSPLAGASYEQYF. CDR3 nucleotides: TGTGCCAGCAGCCCTTTAGCGGGGGCTAGCTACGAGCAGTACTTC.

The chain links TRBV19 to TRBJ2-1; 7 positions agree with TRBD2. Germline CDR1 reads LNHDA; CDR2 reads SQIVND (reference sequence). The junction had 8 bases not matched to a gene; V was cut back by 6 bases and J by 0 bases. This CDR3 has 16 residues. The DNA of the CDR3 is TGTGCCAGTAGAGGACTAGGGAGGACCTCCTACAATGAGCAGTTCTTC. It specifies CASRGLGRTSYNEQFF.

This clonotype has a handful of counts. The CDR3 bases are TGTGCCAGCACTGTAGCGGGGGCCTCCTACAATGAGCAGTTCTTC. It specifies CASTVAGASYNEQFF. The chain has TRBV28 and TRBJ2-1; 9 nucleotides match TRBD2. CDR1 and CDR2 (germline): MDHEN, SYDVKM. CDR3 size: 15 residues. V gave up 7 bases and J gave up 0 bases; unmatched junction bases: 4.